The 17 T cell receptor beta chains listed next were all sequenced from one sample in a study of cytomegalovirus exposure and HLA in healthy donors. The repertoire was sequenced with immunoSEQ multiplex PCR; TCRdb's copy has only in-frame clones and lacks some. The sample consists of 140,000 to 150,000 clones, approximately 94% of them appearing once. Sequenced sample: PBMCs. Receptors were obtained from a man aged 18-30 years in good health and CMV-seropositive.

V usage is TRBV6-1 and J usage is TRBJ1-1, with D uncertain. The CDR3 loop spans 13 amino acids. Trimming cost V 2 bases and J 4 bases, with 8 bases left between them. From germline, CDR1 is MNHNS and CDR2 SASEGT. In DNA, the CDR3 is TGTGCCAGCAGTGAAACACGGGGCACTGAAGCTTTCTTT. Translation gives CASSETRGTEAFF.

The J gene is TRBJ1-2, the V gene TRBV21-1; no check of the table's D call, TRBD1, against the DNA was made. TRBV21-1 is shown as a pseudogene. CDR3 length equals 15 residues. The CDR3 DNA sequence: TGTGCCAGCAGCCAAAGAGTGGGACAGTACTATGGCTACACCTTC. Protein sequence: CASSQRVGQYYGYTF.

The chain combines TRBV4-1 with TRBJ2-1, with a tentative D call TRBD1 (6 bases). The germline gives CDR1 MGHRA, CDR2 YSYEKL. V lost 3 bases, J lost 3 bases, and 15 bases lay in between. The CDR3 runs to 16 residues. CDR3 coding DNA: TGCGCCAGCAGCCAGTTCTCCGGGACAAACTACAATGAGCAGTTCTTC. It is translated as CASSQFSGTNYNEQFF.

For this clone: Additional DNA sequences in this sample encode the identical CDR3. The CDR3 reads CASSLDRASGNTIYF. The DNA for the CDR3 is TGCGCCAGCAGCTTGGACAGGGCATCTGGAAACACCATATATTTT. The chain links TRBV5-1 to TRBJ1-3, with a tentative D call TRBD1 (6 bases). The CDR3 contains 15 residues. Germline V gives CDR1 SGHRS, CDR2 YFSETQ. V shed 0 bases and J shed 1 base, with 8 bases lying between them.

The chain is built from TRBV7-9 and TRBJ2-1, with 9 bases fitting TRBD2. Germline loops: CDR1 SEHNR, CDR2 FQNEAQ (reference sequence). J gave up 4 bases and V 1 base, and 2 bases lay outside the gene matches. The CDR3 has 15 residues. The CDR3 nucleotides read TGTGCCAGCAGCTTAGGTAGCGGGGGTTACAATGAGCAGTTCTTC. Translating gives CASSLGSGGYNEQFF.

The sample holds one count of this clone. The CDR3 loop is CASSPGLATYNEQFF. CDR3 in DNA: TGCGCCAGCAGCCCGGGACTAGCGACCTACAATGAGCAGTTCTTC. The rearrangement links TRBV5-1 to TRBJ2-1; 10 nucleotides agree with TRBD2. Per germline, CDR1 SGHRS and CDR2 YFSETQ. The trim removed 4 bases at V and 2 bases at J, leaving 3 bases unmatched. CDR3 length equals 15 residues.

This clone has just a few counts. The rearrangement links TRBV19 to TRBJ2-2; D perhaps matches TRBD2 (5 bases). The CDR3 loop spans 16 amino acids. CDR1 LNHDA and CDR2 SQIVND come from the germline V gene (reference sequence). Trimming removed 3 bases at V and 0 bases at J, with 11 bases between. CDR3 protein: CASSIWTPTNTGELFF. The CDR3 region has the DNA TGTGCCAGTAGTATCTGGACTCCAACGAACACCGGGGAGCTGTTTTTT.

This rearrangement joins TRBV7-9 to TRBJ1-5; TRBD1 might be the D (6 bases). The germline V gene encodes CDR1 SEHNR and CDR2 FQNEAQ (reference sequence). The CDR3 runs 14 residues. The germline V and J ends were trimmed by 5 bases and 4 bases, with 12 bases remaining between them. CDR3 in amino acids: CASSADSGNQPQHF. The CDR3, as DNA: TGTGCCAGCAGCGCGGACAGTGGGAATCAGCCCCAGCATTTT.

V usage is TRBV30 and J usage is TRBJ1-5, with 7 bases that match TRBD1. This CDR3 spans 13 amino acids. The germline V gene has CDR1 GTSNPN and CDR2 SVGIG (reference sequence). V lost 7 bases and J lost 6; bases outside the gene matches: 9. In DNA, the CDR3 is TGTGCCTTTCAGGGGGTCGTAGGTCAGCCCCAGCATTTT. This sequence encodes CAFQGVVGQPQHF.

The chain carries TRBV10-2 and TRBJ2-1; tentatively, D is TRBD2 (5 bases). CDR1 and CDR2 (germline): WSHSY, SAAADI. The V end was cut by 2 bases, the J end by 5 bases, with 16 bases between. The CDR3 runs to 16 residues. Written as DNA, the CDR3 is TGCGCCAGCAGTGAGGGTCAAGGACTCTTAAACAATGAGCAGTTCTTC. Its protein is CASSEGQGLLNNEQFF.

The CDR3 DNA reads TGCGCCAGCAGCGAAGAACCCCGGTGGGCAGGCCAGAACAAAGAGACCCAGTACTTC. It yields the protein CASSEEPRWAGQNKETQYF. This chain links TRBV5-1 with TRBJ2-5; no clear D gene. Trimming removed 4 bases from V and 3 bases from J, with 28 bases in between. The germline CDR1 and CDR2 sequences are SGHRS and YFSETQ. The CDR3 loop spans 19 amino acids.

This chain links TRBV2 with TRBJ2-7; TRBD2 is a possible D gene (5 bases). Trimming pared 4 bases from V and 6 bases from J, leaving 13 bases between. This CDR3 is built from 13 residues. Germline CDR1 reads SNHLY; CDR2 reads FYNNEI. DNA for the CDR3: TGTGCCAGCAGTGTGGATGTCGGGGTCGAGCAGTACTTC. It specifies CASSVDVGVEQYF.

This clone has just one count. The V gene is TRBV7-2, the J gene TRBJ2-1; 7 bases are shared with TRBD2. The ends lost 10 bases at V and 7 bases at J; junction bases unmatched: 7. This CDR3 region has 12 residues. CDR1 is SGHTA and CDR2 is FQGNSA in the germline V gene. This CDR3 is CATHSGFNEQFF. As DNA, the CDR3 is TGTGCCACCCATAGCGGGTTTAATGAGCAGTTCTTC.

The V and J genes are TRBV7-3 and TRBJ2-7, with 9 positions matching TRBD1. Germline V CDR1 and CDR2: SGHTA, FQGTGA. V gave up 0 bases and J gave up 3 bases; unmatched junction bases: 6. The CDR3 is 16 residues long. CDR3 protein: CASSLTWTGVHYEQYF. The CDR3 DNA sequence: TGTGCCAGCAGCTTAACGTGGACAGGGGTTCACTACGAGCAGTACTTC.

The chain has TRBV4-1 and TRBJ2-7; TRBD2 aligns across 7 bases. Germline trimming cut 3 bases from V and 2 bases from J; bases unmatched to any gene: 10. The CDR3 has 16 amino acids. The germline V gene has CDR1 MGHRA and CDR2 YSYEKL. CDR3 nucleotide sequence: TGCGCCAGCAGCCAGGCTCTAGCGGAGCCCGCCTACGAGCAGTACTTC. Translation: CASSQALAEPAYEQYF.

The chain has TRBV10-3 and TRBJ2-2; TRBD2 matches at 12 bases. CDR3 size: 17 residues. V trimming: 6 bases; J trimming: 1 base; junction bases outside the gene matches: 6. Germline V gene lookup returns CDR1 ENHRY and CDR2 SYGVKD. The CDR3 coding sequence is TGTGCCATCAGCCTTGGGACTAGCGGGCTGAACACCGGGGAGCTGTTTTTT. This encodes CAISLGTSGLNTGELFF.

This sequence joins TRBV27 and TRBJ1-1; 8 bases line up with TRBD1. V lost 3 bases to trimming and J lost 1 base; unmatched junction nucleotides: 1. The CDR3 runs to 14 residues. Germline values: CDR1 MNHEY, CDR2 SMNVEV (reference sequence). The CDR3 spells CASSFGQGNTEAFF. The CDR3 bases are TGTGCCAGCAGTTTTGGACAGGGGAACACTGAAGCTTTCTTT.